This is a list of T cell receptor beta chains from one sample in a study of cytomegalovirus exposure and HLA in healthy donors. Produced via immunoSEQ multiplex PCR; TCRdb's table is partial and in-frame only. Of under 110,000 clones listed, around 80% are singletons. Sequencing used PBMCs. The origin of the receptors is a middle-aged man in good health and CMV-seronegative. Both conserved end residues are part of each CDR3. A D gene is named only where the DNA matches it firmly. Where a row states a size, it is once, few, many or the class of an expanded clone; other rows omit it.

-	few	TRBV6-5	TRBJ1-2	TGTGCCAGCAGTTACGTCCAGGCGCCCTATGGCTACACCTTC	CASSYVQAPYGYTF
TRBD1	-	TRBV4-2	TRBJ1-5	TGTGCCAGCAGCCAAGGACAGGGACTCAATCAGCCCCAGCATTTT	CASSQGQGLNQPQHF
TRBD1	-	TRBV5-1	TRBJ1-2	TGCGCCAGCAGCACCGGACAGGCCCTTAACTATGGCTACACCTTC	CASSTGQALNYGYTF
TRBD2	once	TRBV6-1	TRBJ2-3	TGTGCCAGCAGTGGAAGACTAGCGGGGGTTTCGGATACGCAGTATTTT	CASSGRLAGVSDTQYF
-	-	TRBV11-2	TRBJ2-3	TGTGCCAGCAGCTCATCAGGGGATACGCAGTATTTT	CASSSSGDTQYF
-	-	TRBV6-1	TRBJ2-3	TGTGCCAGCAGTGAACTGGGGGCCGCAGATACGCAGTATTTT	CASSELGAADTQYF
-	-	TRBV2	TRBJ1-5	TGTGCCAGCAGTGAGCCGGGGGTGGGGCAGCCCCAGCATTTT	CASSEPGVGQPQHF
-	few	TRBV4-1	TRBJ1-6	TGCGCCAGCAGCCAAGACCCCCGAGTTCAGGCGTATTCACCCCTCCACTTT	CASSQDPRVQAYSPLHF
-	-	TRBV29-1	TRBJ1-1	TGCAGCGTTGATGTAATGAACACTGAAGCTTTCTTT	CSVDVMNTEAFF
TRBD2	-	TRBV29-1	TRBJ2-1	TGCAGCGTTGAAGTGACTAGCGGGGGGGACGGTGAGCAGTTCTTC	CSVEVTSGGDGEQFF
-	-	TRBV6-6	TRBJ2-3	TGTGCCAGCAGTTACGGGGGGAGCTCTAGCACAGATACGCAGTATTTT	CASSYGGSSSTDTQYF
-	-	TRBV6-4	TRBJ2-1	TGTGCCAGCAGTGACGATGGCGGCGACAATGAGCAGTTCTTC	CASSDDGGDNEQFF
-	few	TRBV14	TRBJ2-2	TGTGCCAGCAGCCAAGGACAGGCGGACACCGGGGAGCTGTTTTTT	CASSQGQADTGELFF
TRBD1	-	TRBV30	TRBJ1-4	TGTGCCTGGAGTTTGACAGGGTCGAAACCCGCAACTAATGAAAAACTGTTTTTT	CAWSLTGSKPATNEKLFF
TRBD1	-	TRBV7-9	TRBJ1-2	TGTGCCAGCAGCTTAGGACAGGGGACCTATGGCTACACCTTC	CASSLGQGTYGYTF
-	-	TRBV11-2	TRBJ1-3	TGTGCCAGCAGTGCAGGGGGAAACACCATATATTTT	CASSAGGNTIYF
-	-	TRBV5-6	TRBJ1-2	TGTGCCAGCAGCTTGGAGGACACCCCCTATGGCTACACCTTC	CASSLEDTPYGYTF
TRBD2	few	TRBV11-2	TRBJ2-7	TGTGCCAGCAGCTTAGGCGGGGGTCCCTACGAGCAGTACTTC	CASSLGGGPYEQYF
-	once	TRBV7-9	TRBJ2-7	TGTGCCAGCACCGCTTCGCCCCAGGCCGACTACGAGCAGTACTTC	CASTASPQADYEQYF